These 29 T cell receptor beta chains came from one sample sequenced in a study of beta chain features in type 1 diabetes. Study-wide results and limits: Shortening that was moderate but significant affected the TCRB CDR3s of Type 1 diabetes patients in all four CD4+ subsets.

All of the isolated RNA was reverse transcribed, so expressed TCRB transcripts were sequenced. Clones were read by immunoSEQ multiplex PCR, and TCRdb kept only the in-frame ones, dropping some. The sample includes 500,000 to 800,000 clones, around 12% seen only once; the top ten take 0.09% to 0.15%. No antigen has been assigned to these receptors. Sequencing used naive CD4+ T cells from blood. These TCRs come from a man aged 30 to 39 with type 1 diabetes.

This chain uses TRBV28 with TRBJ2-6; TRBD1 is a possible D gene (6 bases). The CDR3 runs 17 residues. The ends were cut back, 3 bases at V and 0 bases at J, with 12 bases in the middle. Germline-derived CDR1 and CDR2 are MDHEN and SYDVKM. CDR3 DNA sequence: TGTGCCAGCAGTTTGGCGGACAGATTCTCTGGGGCCAACGTCCTGACTTTC. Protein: CASSLADRFSGANVLTF.

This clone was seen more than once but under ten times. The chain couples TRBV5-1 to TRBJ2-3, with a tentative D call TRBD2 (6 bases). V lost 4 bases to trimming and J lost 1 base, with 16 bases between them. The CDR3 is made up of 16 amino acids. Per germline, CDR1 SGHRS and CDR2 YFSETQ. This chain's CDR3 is CASSPARGTGTDTQYF. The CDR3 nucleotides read TGCGCCAGCAGCCCCGCCAGAGGGACTGGCACAGATACGCAGTATTTT.

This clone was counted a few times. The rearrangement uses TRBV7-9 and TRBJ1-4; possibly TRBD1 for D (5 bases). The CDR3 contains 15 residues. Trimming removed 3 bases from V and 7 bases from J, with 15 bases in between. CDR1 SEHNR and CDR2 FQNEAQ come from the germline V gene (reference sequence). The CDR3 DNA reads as TGTGCCAGCAGCTTTGGGGGAGAGAGGAGTGAAAAACTGTTTTTT. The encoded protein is CASSFGGERSEKLFF.

The CDR3 region has the DNA TGTGCCAGCAGCGCGGCGGGACACAAGAACACTGAAGCTTTCTTT. It codes for CASSAAGHKNTEAFF. V and J are TRBV9 and TRBJ1-1, with D tentatively TRBD1 (6 bases). Trimming stripped 3 bases from V and 1 base from J, with 13 bases between. The CDR3 consists of 15 residues. Per the germline V gene, CDR1 is SGDLS and CDR2 is YYNGEE.

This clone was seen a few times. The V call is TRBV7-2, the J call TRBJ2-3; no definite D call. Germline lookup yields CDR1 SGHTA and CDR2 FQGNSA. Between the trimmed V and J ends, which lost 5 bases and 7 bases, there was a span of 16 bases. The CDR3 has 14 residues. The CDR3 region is CASSPGGRYYTQYF. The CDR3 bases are TGTGCCAGCAGCCCAGGTGGTCGGTATTATACGCAGTATTTT.

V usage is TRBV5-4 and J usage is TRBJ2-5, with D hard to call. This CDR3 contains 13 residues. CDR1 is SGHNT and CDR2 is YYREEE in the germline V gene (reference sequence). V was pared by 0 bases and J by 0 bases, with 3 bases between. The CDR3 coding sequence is TGTGCCAGCAGCTTGGCCCACCAAGAGACCCAGTACTTC. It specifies CASSLAHQETQYF. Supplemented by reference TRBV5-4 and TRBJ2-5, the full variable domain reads ETGVTQSPTHLIKTRGQQVTLRCSSQSGHNTVSWYQQALGQGPQFIFQYYREEENGRGNFPPRFSGLQFPNYSSELNVNALELDDSALYLCASSLAHQETQYFGPGTRLLVL.

CDR3 residues: CSVVTSRSNEQFF. DNA of the CDR3: TGCAGCGTTGTAACTAGCAGGAGCAATGAGCAGTTCTTC. The chain couples TRBV29-1 to TRBJ2-1; a weak D match, TRBD2 (6 bases). V was pared by 4 bases and J by 6 bases, with 13 bases between. This CDR3 is built from 13 residues. The V gene's germline CDR1 is SQVTM and CDR2 ANQGSEA.

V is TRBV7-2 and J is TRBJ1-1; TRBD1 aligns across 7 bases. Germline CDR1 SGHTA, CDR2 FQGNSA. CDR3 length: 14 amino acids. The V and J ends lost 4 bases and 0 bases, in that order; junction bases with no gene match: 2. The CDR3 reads CASSWGQMNTEAFF. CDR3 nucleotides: TGTGCCAGCAGCTGGGGACAGATGAACACTGAAGCTTTCTTT. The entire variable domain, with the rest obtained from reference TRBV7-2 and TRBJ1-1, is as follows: GAGVSQSPSNKVTEKGKDVELRCDPISGHTALYWYRQSLGQGLEFLIYFQGNSAPDKSGLPSDRFSAERTGGSVSTLTIQRTQQEDSAVYLCASSWGQMNTEAFFGQGTRLTVV.

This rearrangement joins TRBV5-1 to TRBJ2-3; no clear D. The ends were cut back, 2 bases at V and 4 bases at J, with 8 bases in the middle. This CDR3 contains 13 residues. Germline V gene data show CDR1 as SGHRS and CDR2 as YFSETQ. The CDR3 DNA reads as TGCGCCAGCAGCTTTCCGGGCCCAGATACGCAGTATTTT. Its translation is CASSFPGPDTQYF.

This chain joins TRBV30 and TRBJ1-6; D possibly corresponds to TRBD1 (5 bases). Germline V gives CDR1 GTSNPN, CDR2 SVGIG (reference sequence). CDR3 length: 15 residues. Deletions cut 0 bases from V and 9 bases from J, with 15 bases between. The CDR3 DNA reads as TGTGCCTGGAGTGTACAGGAGACGGAGTTTTCACCCCTCCACTTT. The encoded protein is CAWSVQETEFSPLHF.

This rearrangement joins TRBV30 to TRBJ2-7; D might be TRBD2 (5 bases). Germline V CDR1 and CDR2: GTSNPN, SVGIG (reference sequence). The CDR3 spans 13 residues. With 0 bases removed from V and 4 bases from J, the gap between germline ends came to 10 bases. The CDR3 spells CAWSVAGSYEQYF. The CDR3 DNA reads TGTGCCTGGAGTGTCGCGGGCAGTTACGAGCAGTACTTC.

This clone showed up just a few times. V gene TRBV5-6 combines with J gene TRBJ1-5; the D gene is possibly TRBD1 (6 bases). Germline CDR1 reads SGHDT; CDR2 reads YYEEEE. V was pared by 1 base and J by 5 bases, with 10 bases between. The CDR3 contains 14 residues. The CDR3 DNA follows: TGTGCCAGCAGCTTGACACAGGGCGATCAGCCCCAGCATTTT. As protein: CASSLTQGDQPQHF.

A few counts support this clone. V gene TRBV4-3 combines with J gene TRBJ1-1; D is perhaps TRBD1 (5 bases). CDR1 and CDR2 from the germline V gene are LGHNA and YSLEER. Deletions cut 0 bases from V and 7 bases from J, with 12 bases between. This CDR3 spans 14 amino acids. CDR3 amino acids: CASSQEGREGEAFF. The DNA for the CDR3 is TGCGCCAGCAGCCAAGAAGGCAGGGAGGGTGAAGCTTTCTTT.

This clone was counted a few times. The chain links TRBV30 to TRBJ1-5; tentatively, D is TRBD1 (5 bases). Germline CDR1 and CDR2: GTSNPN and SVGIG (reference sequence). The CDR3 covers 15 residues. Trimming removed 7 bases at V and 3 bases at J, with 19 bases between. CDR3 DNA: TGTGCCTTATCGTCCGGGACCGGGTTCAATCAGCCCCAGCATTTT. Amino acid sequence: CALSSGTGFNQPQHF. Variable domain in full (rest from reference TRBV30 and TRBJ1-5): SQTIHQWPATLVQPVGSPLSLECTVEGTSNPNLYWYRQAAGRGLQLLFYSVGIGQISSEVPQNLSASRPQDRQFILSSKKLLLSDSGFYLCALSSGTGFNQPQHFGDGTRLSIL.

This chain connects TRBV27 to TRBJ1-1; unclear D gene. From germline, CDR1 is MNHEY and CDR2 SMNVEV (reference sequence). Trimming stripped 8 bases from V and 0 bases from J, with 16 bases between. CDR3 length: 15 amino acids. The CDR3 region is CASARAVVLNTEAFF. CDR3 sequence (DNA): TGTGCCAGCGCGAGGGCAGTGGTGCTGAACACTGAAGCTTTCTTT.

CDR3 in DNA: TGTGCCAGCAACCAACAGGGTCCGCCCGGGGAGCTGTTTTTT. This sequence encodes CASNQQGPPGELFF. The rearrangement links TRBV9 to TRBJ2-2; maybe TRBD1 (6 bases). CDR1 is SGDLS and CDR2 is YYNGEE in the germline V gene. This CDR3 has 14 amino acids. V dropped 6 bases and J dropped 6 bases, with 15 bases sitting between them.

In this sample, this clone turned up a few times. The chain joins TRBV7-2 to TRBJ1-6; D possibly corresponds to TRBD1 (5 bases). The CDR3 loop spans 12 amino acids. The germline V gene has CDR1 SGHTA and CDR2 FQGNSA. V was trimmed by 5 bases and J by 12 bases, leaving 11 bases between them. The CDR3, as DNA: TGTGCCAGCAGCCTAGACAGCGGACCCCTCCACTTT. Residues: CASSLDSGPLHF.

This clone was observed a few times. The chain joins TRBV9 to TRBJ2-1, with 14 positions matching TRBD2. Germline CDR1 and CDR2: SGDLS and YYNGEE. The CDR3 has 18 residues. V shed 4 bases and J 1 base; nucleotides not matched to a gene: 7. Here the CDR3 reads CASSSGLAGGQSYNEQFF. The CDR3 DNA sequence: TGTGCCAGCAGCTCCGGACTAGCGGGGGGCCAATCCTACAATGAGCAGTTCTTC.

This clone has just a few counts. The CDR3 region is CASSKGQARSPLHF. CDR3 sequence (DNA): TGTGCCAGCAGCAAGGGACAGGCCCGCTCACCCCTCCACTTT. The chain employs TRBV7-9 and TRBJ1-6, with 8 bases aligning to TRBD1. V gave up 5 bases and J gave up 10 bases; unmatched junction bases: 7. The CDR3 length is 14 residues. The V gene's germline CDR1 is SEHNR and CDR2 FQNEAQ (reference sequence).

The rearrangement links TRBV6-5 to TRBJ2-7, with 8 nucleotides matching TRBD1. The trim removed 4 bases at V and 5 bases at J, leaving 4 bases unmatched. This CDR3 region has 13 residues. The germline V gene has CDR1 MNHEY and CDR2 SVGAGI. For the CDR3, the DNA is TGTGCCAGCAGTTTCGGACAGGGCCACGAGCAGTACTTC. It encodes CASSFGQGHEQYF.

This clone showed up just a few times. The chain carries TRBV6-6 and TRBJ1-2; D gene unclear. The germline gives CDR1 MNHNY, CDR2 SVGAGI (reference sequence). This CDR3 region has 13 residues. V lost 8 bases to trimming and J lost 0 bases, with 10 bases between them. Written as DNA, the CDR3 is TGTGCCAGCGGGGTGGAAGCTAACTATGGCTACACCTTC. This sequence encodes CASGVEANYGYTF.

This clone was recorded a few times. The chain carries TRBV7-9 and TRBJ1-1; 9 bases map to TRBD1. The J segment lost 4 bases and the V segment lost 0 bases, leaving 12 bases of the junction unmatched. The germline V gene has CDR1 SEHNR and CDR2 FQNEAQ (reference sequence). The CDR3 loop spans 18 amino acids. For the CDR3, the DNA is TGTGCCAGCAGCTTAGCGTTAACGGGACAGGGCCGGGGCACTGAAGCTTTCTTT. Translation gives CASSLALTGQGRGTEAFF.

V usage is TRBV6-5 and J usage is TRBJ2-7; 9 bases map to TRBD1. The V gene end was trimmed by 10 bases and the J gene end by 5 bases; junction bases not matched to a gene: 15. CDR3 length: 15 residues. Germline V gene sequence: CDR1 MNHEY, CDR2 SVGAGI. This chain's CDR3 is CATGAGQGKSHEQYF. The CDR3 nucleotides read TGTGCCACGGGGGCGGGACAGGGCAAGTCCCACGAGCAGTACTTC.

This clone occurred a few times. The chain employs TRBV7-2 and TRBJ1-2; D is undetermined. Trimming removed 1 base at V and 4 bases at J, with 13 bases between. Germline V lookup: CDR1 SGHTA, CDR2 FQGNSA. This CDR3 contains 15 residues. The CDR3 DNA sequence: TGTGCCAGCAGCTTAGGGGCAGGATACCTCTATGGCTACACCTTC. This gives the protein CASSLGAGYLYGYTF.

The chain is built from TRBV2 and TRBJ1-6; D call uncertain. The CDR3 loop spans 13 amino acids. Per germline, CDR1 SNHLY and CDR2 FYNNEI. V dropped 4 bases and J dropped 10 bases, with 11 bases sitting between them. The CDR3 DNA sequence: TGTGCCAGCAGTGGAGGGAATCGATCACCCCTCCACTTT. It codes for CASSGGNRSPLHF.

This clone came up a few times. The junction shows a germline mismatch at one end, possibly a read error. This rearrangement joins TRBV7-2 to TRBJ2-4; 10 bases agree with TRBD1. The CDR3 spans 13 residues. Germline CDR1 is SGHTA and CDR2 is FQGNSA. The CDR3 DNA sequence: TGTGCCAGCAGCCCTCGTCAGGAAGGGACAGGGGTCTTC. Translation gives CASSPRQEGTGVF. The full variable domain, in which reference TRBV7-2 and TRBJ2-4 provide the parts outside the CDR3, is GAGVSQSPSNKVTEKGKDVELRCDPISGHTALYWYRQSLGQGLEFLIYFQGNSAPDKSGLPSDRFSAERTGGSVSTLTIQRTQQEDSAVYLCASSPRQEGTGVFGAGTRLSVL.

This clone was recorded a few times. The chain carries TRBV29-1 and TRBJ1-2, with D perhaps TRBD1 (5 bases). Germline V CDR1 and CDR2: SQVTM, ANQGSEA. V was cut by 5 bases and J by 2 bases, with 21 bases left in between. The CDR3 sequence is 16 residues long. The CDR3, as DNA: TGCAGCGTTAGGCGGGGCCAGGGCGCGGGCAACTATGGCTACACCTTC. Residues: CSVRRGQGAGNYGYTF. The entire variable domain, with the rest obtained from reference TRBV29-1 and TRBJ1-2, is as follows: SAVISQKPSRDICQRGTSLTIQCQVDSQVTMMFWYRQQPGQSLTLIATANQGSEATYESGFVIDKFPISRPNLTFSTLTVSNMSPEDSSIYLCSVRRGQGAGNYGYTFGSGTRLTVV.

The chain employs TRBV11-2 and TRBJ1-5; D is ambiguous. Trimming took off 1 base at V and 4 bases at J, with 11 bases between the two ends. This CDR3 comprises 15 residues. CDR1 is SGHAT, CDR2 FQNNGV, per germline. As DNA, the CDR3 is TGTGCCAGCAGCTTAGGCCCACAGAATAATCAGCCCCAGCATTTT. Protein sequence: CASSLGPQNNQPQHF.

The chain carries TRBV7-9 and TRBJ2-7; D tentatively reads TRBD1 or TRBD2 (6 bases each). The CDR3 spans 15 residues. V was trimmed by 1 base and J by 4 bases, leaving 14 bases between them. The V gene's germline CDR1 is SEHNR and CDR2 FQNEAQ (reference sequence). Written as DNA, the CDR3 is TGTGCCAGCAGCTTAGATGACGGGGGCCTTTACGAGCAGTACTTC. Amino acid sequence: CASSLDDGGLYEQYF.